The next 17 T cell receptor beta chains were all read from a single sample in a study of cytomegalovirus exposure and HLA in healthy donors. It was with 60 Vbeta and 13 Jbeta primers that the PCR ran. The repertoire was sequenced with immunoSEQ multiplex PCR; TCRdb's copy has only in-frame clones and lacks some. Of tens of thousands of clones in the sample, roughly 70% were seen once. Material: PBMCs. The receptors derive from a man in his forties or fifties in good health and CMV-seropositive.

The chain employs TRBV11-3 and TRBJ2-1; no clear D gene. This CDR3 spans 15 amino acids. V lost 1 base and J lost 0, with 7 bases in between. The germline V gene encodes CDR1 SGHNT and CDR2 YENEEA. The CDR3 loop is CASSLGLSSYNEQFF. For the CDR3, the DNA is TGTGCCAGCAGCTTAGGTCTGAGCTCCTACAATGAGCAGTTCTTC.

The DNA for the CDR3 is TGCGCCAGCAGCCTCCGGGACTGGAGTCGGGGCCAGTACTTC. It codes for CASSLRDWSRGQYF. The rearrangement joins TRBV10-2 to TRBJ2-5, with TRBD2 as a possible D gene (6 bases). The germline V gene has CDR1 WSHSY and CDR2 SAAADI. Trimming shortened V by 6 bases and J by 10 bases, and 21 bases separated the two germline ends. The CDR3 sequence is 14 residues long.

The chain uses TRBV15 and TRBJ1-2; D gene uncertain. CDR1 and CDR2 (germline): LNHNV, YYDKDF (reference sequence). Trimming pared 0 bases from V and 6 bases from J, leaving 14 bases between. CDR3 length: 15 amino acids. The CDR3 loop reads CATSRDRRFINGYTF. In DNA form, the CDR3 reads TGTGCCACCAGCAGAGACAGGAGGTTTATTAATGGCTACACCTTC.

The chain has TRBV7-9 and TRBJ2-5, with 9 bases fitting TRBD2. The CDR3 totals 14 residues. The germline CDR1 and CDR2 sequences are SEHNR and FQNEAQ (reference sequence). V lost 5 bases to trimming and J lost 4 bases; unmatched junction nucleotides: 5. The CDR3 loop is CASSPPSGIETQYF. CDR3 nucleotide sequence: TGTGCCAGCAGCCCCCCTAGCGGGATAGAGACCCAGTACTTC.

This chain joins TRBV4-2 and TRBJ2-5; 10 nucleotides agree with TRBD2. This CDR3 has 16 amino acids. Germline V lookup: CDR1 LGHNA, CDR2 YNFKEQ. J lost 4 bases, V lost 5 bases, and 10 bases had no gene match. The CDR3: CASSSDFRTSGETQYF. The CDR3 nucleotides read TGTGCCAGCAGCTCGGATTTCCGGACTAGCGGAGAGACCCAGTACTTC.

About this clone: At one end the junction does not follow the germline gene, possibly because of a read error. The V and J genes are TRBV11-2 and TRBJ2-7, with D possibly being TRBD2 (7 bases). The CDR3 loop spans 13 amino acids. Germline V CDR1 and CDR2: SGHAT, FQNNGV. CDR3 sequence (DNA): TGTGCCGGCAGGGGCGGGGGAGGGGACGAGCAGTACTTC. Residues: CAGRGGGGDEQYF. Full variable domain (rest looked up from reference TRBV11-2 and TRBJ2-7): EAGVAQSPRYKIIEKRQSVAFWCNPISGHATLYWYQQILGQGPKLLIQFQNNGVVDDSQLPKDRFSAERLKGVDSTLKIQPAKLEDSAVYLCAGRGGGGDEQYFGPGTRLTVT.

CDR3 sequence (DNA): TGTGCCTGGAGTGAAGGGAGGTGGATGGATAATTCACCCCTCCACTTT. Protein product: CAWSEGRWMDNSPLHF. The chain has TRBV30 and TRBJ1-6; no firm D call. CDR3 length: 16 residues. Trimming removed 1 base from V and 5 bases from J, with 15 bases in between. Germline V gene data show CDR1 as GTSNPN and CDR2 as SVGIG (reference sequence).

The CDR3 is CASTGQGTNTEAFF. In DNA, the CDR3 is TGTGCCAGCACTGGACAGGGTACGAACACTGAAGCTTTCTTT. The chain combines TRBV6-1 with TRBJ1-1, with TRBD1 matching 8 bases. There are 14 residues in the CDR3. Germline V gives CDR1 MNHNS, CDR2 SASEGT. V gave up 7 bases and J gave up 1 base; unmatched junction bases: 5.

This clone was counted once. The CDR3 bases are TGTGCCAGCAGGGGGTTGACAGGGGCTGGCTACACCTTC. It codes for CASRGLTGAGYTF. The rearrangement uses TRBV2 and TRBJ1-2; TRBD1 aligns across 8 bases. The CDR3 extends over 13 amino acids. Germline V gene sequence: CDR1 SNHLY, CDR2 FYNNEI. Trimming at V came to 6 bases and at J to 7 bases, leaving 7 bases not matched to a gene.

A few counts support this clone. The gene calls are TRBV7-2 and TRBJ1-6, with a tentative D call TRBD1 (5 bases). The CDR3 consists of 17 residues. V was shortened by 5 bases and J by 1 base, with 15 bases between the two germline ends. The V gene's germline CDR1 is SGHTA and CDR2 FQGNSA. In nucleotides, the CDR3 is TGTGCCAGCAGCCCAATGGGGCGGGGGTCCTATAATTCACCCCTCCACTTT. Its translation: CASSPMGRGSYNSPLHF.

The rearrangement links TRBV4-2 to TRBJ1-3; perhaps TRBD1 as D (5 bases). V lost 0 bases and J 3 bases, leaving 12 bases between the germline ends. The germline V gene has CDR1 LGHNA and CDR2 YNFKEQ. This CDR3 region has 16 residues. CDR3 nucleotides: TGTGCCAGCAGCCAAGATACCGTGGGGCTTGGAAACACCATATATTTT. It specifies CASSQDTVGLGNTIYF.

The V gene is TRBV18, the J gene TRBJ2-7; 9 positions match TRBD2. Germline V gene lookup returns CDR1 KGHSH and CDR2 LQKENI. There are 13 residues in the CDR3. Trimming removed 6 bases from V and 4 bases from J; junction bases left unmatched: 4. The CDR3 nucleotides read TGTGCCAGCTCCGGGCTAGCGGGGTACGAGCAGTACTTC. Protein product: CASSGLAGYEQYF.

This clone has more than one count but fewer than ten. This chain links TRBV6-5 with TRBJ1-5; D gene ambiguous. The V gene's germline CDR1 is MNHEY and CDR2 SVGAGI. V was cut by 8 bases and J by 3 bases, with 17 bases left in between. The CDR3 runs 15 residues. The CDR3 protein is CASGRGSDYNQPQHF. The CDR3 DNA follows: TGTGCCAGCGGCCGAGGGTCAGATTACAATCAGCCCCAGCATTTT.

The chain joins TRBV6-6 to TRBJ2-1; D is unclear. In germline, CDR1 is MNHNY, CDR2 SVGAGI (reference sequence). The CDR3 spans 16 residues. Trimming took off 2 bases at V and 0 bases at J, with 11 bases between the two ends. The CDR3 DNA reads TGTGCCAGCAGTTACATGCGACTGGGCTCCTACAATGAGCAGTTCTTC. It encodes CASSYMRLGSYNEQFF.

V and J are TRBV6-5 and TRBJ2-1, with 7 bases matching TRBD2. CDR1 and CDR2 (germline): MNHEY, SVGAGI. CDR3 length: 15 amino acids. Trimming cost V 6 bases and J 3 bases; bases outside gene matches: 8. CDR3 DNA: TGTGCCAGCAGCCCTGAGCGGGGCTACTACAATGAGCAGTTCTTC. It codes for CASSPERGYYNEQFF.

This chain connects TRBV19 to TRBJ1-5, with TRBD1 as a possible D gene (6 bases). The germline V and J ends were trimmed by 5 bases and 4 bases, with 15 bases remaining between them. CDR3 size: 15 residues. The germline gives CDR1 LNHDA, CDR2 SQIVND (reference sequence). CDR3 bases: TGTGCCAGTAGTCCCTCGGGGGGCGCAAATCAGCCCCAGCATTTT. It encodes CASSPSGGANQPQHF.

The chain couples TRBV4-2 to TRBJ2-2; TRBD2 is a possible D gene (6 bases). Germline-derived CDR1 and CDR2 are LGHNA and YNFKEQ. This CDR3 has 17 residues. Trimming stripped 0 bases from V and 4 bases from J, with 15 bases between. As DNA, the CDR3 is TGTGCCAGCAGCCAAGATAGAGGAGGGGACGGCACCGGGGAGCTGTTTTTT. Its protein is CASSQDRGGDGTGELFF.